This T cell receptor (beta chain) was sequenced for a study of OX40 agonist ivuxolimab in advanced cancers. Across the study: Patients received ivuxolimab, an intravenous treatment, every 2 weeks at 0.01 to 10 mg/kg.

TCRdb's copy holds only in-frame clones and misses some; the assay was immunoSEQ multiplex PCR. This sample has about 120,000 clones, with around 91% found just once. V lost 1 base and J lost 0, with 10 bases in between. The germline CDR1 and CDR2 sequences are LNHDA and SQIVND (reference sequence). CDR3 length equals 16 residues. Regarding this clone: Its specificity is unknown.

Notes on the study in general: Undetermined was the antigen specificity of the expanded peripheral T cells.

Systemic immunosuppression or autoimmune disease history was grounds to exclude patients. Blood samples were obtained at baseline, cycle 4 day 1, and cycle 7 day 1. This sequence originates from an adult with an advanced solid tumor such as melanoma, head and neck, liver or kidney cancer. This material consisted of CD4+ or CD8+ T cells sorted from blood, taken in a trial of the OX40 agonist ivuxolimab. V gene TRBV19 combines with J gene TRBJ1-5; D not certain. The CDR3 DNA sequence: TGTGCCAGTAGTATAGCAGTAGGTCATAGCAATCAGCCCCAGCATTTT. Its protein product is CASSIAVGHSNQPQHF.